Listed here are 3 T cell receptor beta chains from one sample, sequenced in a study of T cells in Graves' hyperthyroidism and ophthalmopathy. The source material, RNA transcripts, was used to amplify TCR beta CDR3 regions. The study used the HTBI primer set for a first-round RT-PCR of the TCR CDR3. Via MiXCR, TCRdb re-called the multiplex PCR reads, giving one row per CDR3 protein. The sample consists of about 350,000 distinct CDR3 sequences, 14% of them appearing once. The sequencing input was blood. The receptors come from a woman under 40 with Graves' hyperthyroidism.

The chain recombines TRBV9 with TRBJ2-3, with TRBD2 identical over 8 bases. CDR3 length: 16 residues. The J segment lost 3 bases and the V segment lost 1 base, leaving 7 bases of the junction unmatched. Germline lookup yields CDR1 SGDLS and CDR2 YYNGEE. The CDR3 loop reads CASSVNWRGETDTQYF. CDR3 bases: TGTGCCAGCAGCGTAAATTGGCGGGGGGAAACAGATACGCAGTATTTT.

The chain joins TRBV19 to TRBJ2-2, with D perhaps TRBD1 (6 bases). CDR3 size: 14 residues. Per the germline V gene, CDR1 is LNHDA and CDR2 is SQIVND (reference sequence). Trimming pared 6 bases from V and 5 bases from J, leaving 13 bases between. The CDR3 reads CASRGAWATGELFF. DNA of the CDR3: TGTGCCAGTAGGGGGGCTTGGGCGACCGGGGAGCTGTTTTTT.

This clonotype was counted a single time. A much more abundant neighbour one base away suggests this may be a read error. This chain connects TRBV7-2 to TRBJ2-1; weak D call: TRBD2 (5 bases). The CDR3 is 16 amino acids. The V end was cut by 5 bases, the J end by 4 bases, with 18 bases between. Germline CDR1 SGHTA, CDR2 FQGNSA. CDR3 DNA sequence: TGTACCAGCAGCCCGCTAGCCCCACTCCGTTACAATGAGCAGTTCTTC. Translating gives CTSSPLAPLRYNEQFF.